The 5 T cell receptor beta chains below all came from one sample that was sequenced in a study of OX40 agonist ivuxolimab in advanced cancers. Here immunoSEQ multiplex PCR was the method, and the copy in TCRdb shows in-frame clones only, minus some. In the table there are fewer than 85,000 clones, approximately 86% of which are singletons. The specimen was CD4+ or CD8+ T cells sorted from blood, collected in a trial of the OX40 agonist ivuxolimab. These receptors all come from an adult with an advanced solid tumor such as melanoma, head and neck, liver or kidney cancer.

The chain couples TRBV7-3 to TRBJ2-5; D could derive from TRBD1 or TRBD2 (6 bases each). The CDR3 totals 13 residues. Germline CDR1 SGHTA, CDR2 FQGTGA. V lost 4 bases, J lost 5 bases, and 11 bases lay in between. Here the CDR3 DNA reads TGTGCCAGCAGCTCCGGGGGCGGCGAGACCCAGTACTTC. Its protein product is CASSSGGGETQYF.

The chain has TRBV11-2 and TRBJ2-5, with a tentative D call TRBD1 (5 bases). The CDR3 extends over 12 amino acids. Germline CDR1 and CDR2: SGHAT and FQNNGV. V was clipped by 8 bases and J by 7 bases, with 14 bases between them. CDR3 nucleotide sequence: TGTGCCAGCGGGCTAGGGGCCGCGACCCAGTACTTC. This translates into CASGLGAATQYF.

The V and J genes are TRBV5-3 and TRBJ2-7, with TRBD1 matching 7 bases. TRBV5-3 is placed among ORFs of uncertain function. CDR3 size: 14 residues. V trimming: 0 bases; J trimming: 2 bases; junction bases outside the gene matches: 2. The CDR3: CARSLEDRPYEQYF. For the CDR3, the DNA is TGTGCCAGAAGCTTGGAGGACAGGCCCTACGAGCAGTACTTC.

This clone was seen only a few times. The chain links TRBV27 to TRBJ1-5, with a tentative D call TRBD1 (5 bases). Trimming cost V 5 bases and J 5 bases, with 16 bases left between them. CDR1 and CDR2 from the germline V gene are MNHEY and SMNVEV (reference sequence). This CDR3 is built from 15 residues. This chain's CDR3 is CASSPTQGRHQPQHF. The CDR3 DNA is TGTGCCAGCAGTCCAACCCAGGGAAGGCATCAGCCCCAGCATTTT.

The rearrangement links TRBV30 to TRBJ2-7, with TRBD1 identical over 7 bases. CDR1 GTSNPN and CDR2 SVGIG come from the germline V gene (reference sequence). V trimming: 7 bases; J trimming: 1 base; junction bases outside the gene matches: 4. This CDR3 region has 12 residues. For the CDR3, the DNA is TGTGCCTCCTCGACAGGGTCCTACGAGCAGTACTTC. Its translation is CASSTGSYEQYF.